Listed here are 2 T cell receptor beta chains from one sample, sequenced in a study of cytomegalovirus exposure and HLA in healthy donors. TCRdb keeps only in-frame clones here, not all; method: immunoSEQ multiplex PCR. This table has about 64,000 clones, about 95% appearing once. The sequencing sample was made of PBMCs. The receptors shown here come from a young woman in good health and CMV-seropositive.

This chain connects TRBV28 to TRBJ1-2, with D uncertain. V gave up 3 bases and J gave up 5 bases, with 19 bases separating them. The germline gives CDR1 MDHEN, CDR2 SYDVKM. The CDR3 has 16 residues. As DNA, the CDR3 is TGTGCCAGCAGTTTTCTCCTGGCGGGTTCCGAATATGGCTACACCTTC. Amino acid sequence: CASSFLLAGSEYGYTF.

The gene calls are TRBV2 and TRBJ1-1; 7 nucleotides line up with TRBD1. The CDR3 loop spans 15 amino acids. V shed 0 bases and J 10 bases; nucleotides not matched to a gene: 11. From germline, CDR1 is SNHLY and CDR2 FYNNEI. CDR3 sequence reads: CASSEALDRVGGAFF. DNA of the CDR3: TGTGCCAGCAGTGAAGCCCTTGACAGGGTCGGAGGAGCTTTCTTT.